This T cell receptor beta chain was recovered during a study of blood T cell repertoires in COVID-19. TCRdb's copy holds only in-frame clones and misses some; the assay was immunoSEQ multiplex PCR. This table has under 200,000 clones, about 80% appearing once. Enrolled through a virtual design, the participants were between about 18 and 100 years of age and came from roughly 22 US areas. Germline-derived CDR1 and CDR2 are SQVTM and ANQGSEA. Losses at the gene ends were 7 bases for V and 4 bases for J; bases not matched to a gene: 10. The CDR3 runs 14 residues. The gene calls are TRBV29-1 and TRBJ1-2, with 9 bases that match TRBD1. The TCR comes from a woman aged 55-69 years with acute COVID-19. The specimen was PBMCs or T cells enriched from blood (not recorded which). The CDR3 coding sequence is TGCAGCGCCTCGACAGGGGGTCTGGCCTATGGCTACACCTTC. Translating gives CSASTGGLAYGYTF.